These T cell receptor beta chains were read from a single sample in a study of T cell responses to AZD1222 COVID-19 vaccine. The table came from immunoSEQ multiplex PCR; TCRdb's copy has only in-frame clones and leaves some out. The sample shows about 140,000 clones, approximately 91% of them seen only once. The source was peripheral blood, collected 28 days after the second AZD1222 dose. The receptor source for this set is an adult who received the AZD1222 COVID-19 vaccine. Both conserved end residues are part of each CDR3. The order of the fields is J gene, D gene, clone size, V gene, CDR3 DNA, CDR3 protein. The D gene is left open where the match is weak. Expanded clones are given a class, and other clones once, few, many or no size at all.

>TRBJ1-1|TRBD1|NA|TRBV7-9
TGTGCCAGCAGCCTGACAGGGAGCACTGAAGCTTTCTTT
CASSLTGSTEAFF
>TRBJ1-5|NA|NA|TRBV7-2
TGTGCCAGCAGCTTAAGGGGCCCTTATAGCAATCAGCCCCAGCATTTT
CASSLRGPYSNQPQHF
>TRBJ2-6|TRBD2|NA|TRBV7-6
TGTGCCAGCAGCTTAGTGCGGGAGAGCTCTGGGGCCAACGTCCTGACTTTC
CASSLVRESSGANVLTF
>TRBJ2-5|NA|NA|TRBV7-9
TGTGCCAGCAGCTTAACAACTAGTTACCAAGAGACCCAGTACTTC
CASSLTTSYQETQYF
>TRBJ1-5|TRBD1|once|TRBV2
TGTGCCAGCAGGGGGACAGGGCAGTATCAGCCCCAGCATTTT
CASRGTGQYQPQHF
>TRBJ2-1|TRBD2|NA|TRBV5-1
TGCGCCAGCAGCTTAGCGGGGGAGAACTACAATGAGCAGTTCTTC
CASSLAGENYNEQFF
>TRBJ1-1|NA|NA|TRBV7-2
TGTGCCAGCAGCTCCCCAGGCCGGAACACTGAAGCTTTCTTT
CASSSPGRNTEAFF
>TRBJ1-1|NA|NA|TRBV19
TGTGCCAGTAGTCCTCTTTATAGGCTTCGTGGCGTCGGGGGGTACACTGAAGCTTTCTTT
CASSPLYRLRGVGGYTEAFF
>TRBJ1-1|NA|NA|TRBV5-6
TGTGCCAGCAGCTTGCAAAGGAACACTGAAGCTTTCTTT
CASSLQRNTEAFF
>TRBJ1-2|NA|NA|TRBV9
TGTGCCAGCAGCCTCGGGACTGCAAACTATGGCTACACCTTC
CASSLGTANYGYTF
>TRBJ1-1|TRBD1|NA|TRBV5-1
TGCGCCAGCAGCTTGGGGACAGGGGGCACTGAAGCTTTCTTT
CASSLGTGGTEAFF
>TRBJ2-2|NA|NA|TRBV2
TGTGCCAGCAGTGTGGGCACCGGGGAGCTGTTTTTT
CASSVGTGELFF
>TRBJ1-5|NA|once|TRBV19
TGTGCCAGTAGTATAGAGGTAGAGAATCAGCCCCAGCATTTT
CASSIEVENQPQHF
>TRBJ1-1|NA|NA|TRBV20-1
TGCAGTGCAAACAGGGTCACTGAAGCTTTCTTT
CSANRVTEAFF